The 21 T cell receptor beta chains below all came from one sample that was sequenced in a study of T cell responses to AZD1222 COVID-19 vaccine. The data were produced by immunoSEQ multiplex PCR, yet TCRdb's version contains in-frame clones alone and is incomplete. Of 54,000 or so clones listed, nearly 90% were seen once; the top ten hold 3% to 4.5%. The sample in question was peripheral blood, obtained on day 0 of AZD1222 vaccination. The receptors were gathered from an adult in good health.

The chain employs TRBV7-6 and TRBJ1-2; D gene uncertain. The CDR3 is 15 amino acids. From germline, CDR1 is SGHVS and CDR2 FNYEAQ. Trimming left V 5 bases short and J 1 base short, with 14 bases between. In DNA form, the CDR3 reads TGTGCCAGCAGCCCAGCCCGGGGAAGTAACTATGGCTACACCTTC. Translation gives CASSPARGSNYGYTF.

The chain recombines TRBV18 with TRBJ1-5; D gene ambiguous. This CDR3 spans 15 amino acids. The V end was cut by 5 bases, the J end by 6 bases, with 17 bases between. Germline V CDR1 and CDR2: KGHSH, LQKENI. CDR3 residues: CASSEGLGFSQPQHF. The CDR3 bases are TGTGCCAGCTCAGAAGGGCTAGGTTTTTCTCAGCCCCAGCATTTT.

The chain uses TRBV28 and TRBJ2-7; D remains unclear. The V end lost 7 bases, the J end lost 3 bases, and 19 bases lay between the germline ends. The germline CDR1 and CDR2 sequences are MDHEN and SYDVKM. The CDR3 has 15 residues. The CDR3 spells CASTLGPPLYYEQYF. The CDR3 bases are TGTGCCAGCACCCTAGGGCCCCCCCTCTACTACGAGCAGTACTTC.

V and J are TRBV5-4 and TRBJ2-2; perhaps TRBD1 as D (5 bases). Trimming left V 4 bases short and J 0 bases short, with 16 bases between. Per germline, CDR1 SGHNT and CDR2 YYREEE (reference sequence). This CDR3 has 17 amino acids. CDR3 protein: CASSPYGSGTNTGELFF. The CDR3 DNA reads TGTGCCAGCAGCCCCTACGGCTCAGGGACGAACACCGGGGAGCTGTTTTTT. The complete variable domain, with remaining parts taken from reference TRBV5-4 and TRBJ2-2, reads ETGVTQSPTHLIKTRGQQVTLRCSSQSGHNTVSWYQQALGQGPQFIFQYYREEENGRGNFPPRFSGLQFPNYSSELNVNALELDDSALYLCASSPYGSGTNTGELFFGEGSRLTVL.

The chain recombines TRBV19 with TRBJ2-3, with 8 bases lining up with TRBD2. Germline V gene lookup returns CDR1 LNHDA and CDR2 SQIVND (reference sequence). V dropped 5 bases and J dropped 3; count of bases not matched to a gene: 7. This CDR3 comprises 15 residues. The CDR3 region is CASSVRGGLTDTQYF. The CDR3 coding sequence is TGTGCCAGTAGTGTCCGGGGGGGCCTGACAGATACGCAGTATTTT.

The chain joins TRBV7-2 to TRBJ2-7; 7 bases match TRBD2. The ends lost 3 bases at V and 3 bases at J; junction bases unmatched: 8. This CDR3 has 15 residues. Germline V CDR1 and CDR2: SGHTA, FQGNSA. The CDR3 DNA follows: TGTGCCAGCAGCTTTTACGCGGGGGAGGACTACGAGCAGTACTTC. Amino acids: CASSFYAGEDYEQYF.

The V call is TRBV6-5, the J call TRBJ1-2; D call uncertain. CDR1 is MNHEY and CDR2 is SVGAGI in the germline V gene. The length of the CDR3 is 12 residues. Trimming removed 6 bases from V and 0 bases from J, with 5 bases in between. CDR3 residues: CASRLPNYGYTF. The DNA for the CDR3 is TGTGCCAGCAGACTACCTAACTATGGCTACACCTTC.

CDR3 sequence reads: CASSPYSRHEQFF. The DNA of the CDR3 is TGTGCCAGCAGCCCCTACTCGAGGCATGAGCAGTTCTTC. This rearrangement joins TRBV5-6 to TRBJ2-1; D remains unclear. V was cut by 4 bases and J by 8 bases, with 13 bases left in between. Germline V lookup: CDR1 SGHDT, CDR2 YYEEEE. This CDR3 spans 13 amino acids.

This clone was counted only a few times. The rearrangement joins TRBV11-1 to TRBJ1-1, with TRBD1 as a possible D gene (5 bases). V was pared by 1 base and J by 4 bases, with 10 bases between. The CDR3 has 14 residues. Germline V gene sequence: CDR1 SGHAT, CDR2 FQDESV (reference sequence). CDR3 amino acids: CASSLERGLTEAFF. The CDR3 DNA is TGTGCCAGCAGCTTAGAGAGGGGTCTCACTGAAGCTTTCTTT.

The V call is TRBV6-5, the J call TRBJ1-2, with a tentative D call TRBD1 (5 bases). This CDR3 is built from 15 residues. Germline CDR1 reads MNHEY; CDR2 reads SVGAGI. V dropped 0 bases and J dropped 8 bases, with 16 bases sitting between them. The CDR3 bases are TGTGCCAGCAGTTACTCGGGGCAGGCCCTTTGGGGCTACACCTTC. It encodes CASSYSGQALWGYTF.

The chain couples TRBV29-1 to TRBJ2-7; possibly TRBD1 for D (6 bases). From germline, CDR1 is SQVTM and CDR2 ANQGSEA. V was cut by 5 bases and J by 6 bases, with 20 bases left in between. The CDR3 extends over 14 amino acids. The CDR3 DNA is TGCAGCGTTTCACAGGGCAGGCTATTAGGCGAGCAGTACTTC. Translated, it gives CSVSQGRLLGEQYF.

The chain carries TRBV5-5 and TRBJ2-2, with D uncertain. Germline V gives CDR1 SGHKS, CDR2 YYEKEE (reference sequence). The length of the CDR3 is 17 residues. Trimming removed 1 base at V and 4 bases at J, with 17 bases between. In DNA, the CDR3 is TGTGCCAGCAGCTTGAGCTCGCGTGTACAGAGCACCGGGGAGCTGTTTTTT. Translated: CASSLSSRVQSTGELFF.

In this sample, this clone turned up a few times. The rearrangement uses TRBV18 and TRBJ1-2; 7 bases agree with TRBD1. Germline CDR1 and CDR2: KGHSH and LQKENI. Losses at the gene ends were 3 bases for V and 8 bases for J; bases not matched to a gene: 12. The CDR3 runs to 15 residues. CDR3 protein: CASSPRGQAEFGYTF. DNA for the CDR3: TGTGCCAGCTCACCCCGAGGACAGGCGGAATTCGGCTACACCTTC.

The gene calls are TRBV27 and TRBJ2-2; 8 bases align to TRBD1. The junction had 7 bases not matched to a gene; V was cut back by 6 bases and J by 4 bases. Per germline, CDR1 MNHEY and CDR2 SMNVEV (reference sequence). This CDR3 region has 15 residues. The CDR3, as DNA: TGTGCCAGCAGCCTGGGACAGGCTGGCACCGGGGAGCTGTTTTTT. It codes for CASSLGQAGTGELFF.

J is TRBJ2-2 and V is TRBV2; D could derive from TRBD1 or TRBD2 (5 bases each). V lost 6 bases to trimming and J lost 5 bases, with 16 bases between them. Germline lookup yields CDR1 SNHLY and CDR2 FYNNEI. CDR3 length: 15 residues. The DNA for the CDR3 is TGTGCCAGCAGCCCGGGGTGGGGGAAGACCGGGGAGCTGTTTTTT. Protein product: CASSPGWGKTGELFF.

The gene calls are TRBV21-1 and TRBJ2-3; the D call of TRBD1 is as the table states it, not checked on the DNA. TRBV21-1 is annotated as a pseudogene. The CDR3 has 18 amino acids. The CDR3 sequence: CASSKDPDRGRAGDTQYF. CDR3 in DNA: TGTGCCAGCAGCAAAGATCCCGACAGGGGACGCGCGGGAGATACGCAGTATTTT.

This sequence joins TRBV7-9 and TRBJ1-2, with D hard to call. Germline-derived CDR1 and CDR2 are SEHNR and FQNEAQ (reference sequence). V was trimmed by 5 bases and J by 3 bases, leaving 19 bases between them. This CDR3 contains 16 residues. The chain's CDR3 is CASSHLGVSVDYGYTF. The CDR3 bases are TGTGCCAGCAGCCACCTGGGTGTGTCCGTGGACTATGGCTACACCTTC.

V and J are TRBV24-1 and TRBJ1-1, with 10 bases aligning to TRBD1. Unmatched junction bases numbered 2, after V lost 7 bases and J lost 1 base. This CDR3 has 14 residues. CDR1 is KGHDR, CDR2 SFDVKD, per germline. CDR3: CATRGTGENTEAFF. CDR3 bases: TGTGCCACCAGAGGGACAGGGGAGAACACTGAAGCTTTCTTT.

This clone occurred a few times. The CDR3 nucleotides read TGTGCCAGCACCCTAGGGATAATGTACGGAAACACCATATATTTT. Translated, it gives CASTLGIMYGNTIYF. V usage is TRBV28 and J usage is TRBJ1-3; no definite D call. The CDR3 extends over 15 amino acids. V was cut by 7 bases and J by 4 bases, with 17 bases left in between. CDR1 and CDR2 from the germline V gene are MDHEN and SYDVKM.

This clone was picked up one time. This chain connects TRBV27 to TRBJ1-1; D is possibly TRBD1 (6 bases). The germline V gene encodes CDR1 MNHEY and CDR2 SMNVEV (reference sequence). V was pared by 10 bases and J by 5 bases, with 14 bases between. This CDR3 spans 12 amino acids. The chain's CDR3 is CAIRDNETEAFF. DNA for the CDR3: TGTGCCATCCGGGACAACGAGACTGAAGCTTTCTTT.

The chain combines TRBV19 with TRBJ2-2; D possibly corresponds to TRBD1 (6 bases). V was clipped by 3 bases and J by 7 bases, with 15 bases between them. Germline V gene lookup returns CDR1 LNHDA and CDR2 SQIVND (reference sequence). The CDR3 is 15 amino acids. The CDR3 nucleotides read TGTGCCAGTAGTATGTGGATGGGGGCCGGCGGGGAGCTGTTTTTT. It is translated as CASSMWMGAGGELFF.